These 26 T cell receptor beta chains share one sample of origin, sequenced in a study of T cells after yellow fever vaccination. Using its own MiXCR run on the 5' RACE reads, TCRdb lists one record per CDR3 protein. In the table there are more than 350,000 distinct CDR3 sequences, roughly 12% of which are singletons. This specimen was PBMCs, taken on the day of the first yellow fever vaccination. The receptors were gathered from a young man who received the YFV17D yellow fever vaccine.

J is TRBJ1-2 and V is TRBV5-1; 9 nucleotides line up with TRBD1. Germline V lookup: CDR1 SGHRS, CDR2 YFSETQ. The CDR3 runs to 15 residues. J was trimmed by 4 bases and V by 0 bases; bases with no gene match: 4. The DNA of the CDR3 is TGCGCCAGCAGCTTGGCCGAGACAGGGGGCTATGGCTACACCTTC. The encoded protein is CASSLAETGGYGYTF.

For this clonotype: Likely a read error: the CDR3 ends without its conserved phenylalanine or tryptophan. The genes are TRBV5-8 and TRBJ1-1; D gene uncertain. The V end was cut by 2 bases, the J end by 5 bases, with 16 bases between. CDR3 size: 15 residues. The germline gives CDR1 SGHTS, CDR2 YDEGEE. This chain's CDR3 is CASSFTLHGRTEAFI. CDR3 DNA sequence: TGTGCCAGCAGCTTCACACTACACGGGAGGACTGAAGCTTTCATT.

V usage is TRBV19 and J usage is TRBJ2-7; 7 bases map to TRBD2. Trimming at V came to 3 bases and at J to 5 bases, leaving 4 bases not matched to a gene. The CDR3 is 13 residues long. The germline gives CDR1 LNHDA, CDR2 SQIVND (reference sequence). The chain's CDR3 is CASSMGGTNEQYF. The CDR3 coding sequence is TGTGCCAGTAGTATGGGCGGGACTAACGAGCAGTACTTC.

This clonotype was picked up a small number of times. The rearrangement links TRBV10-3 to TRBJ2-6; 9 bases line up with TRBD1. Per the germline V gene, CDR1 is ENHRY and CDR2 is SYGVKD. Unmatched junction bases numbered 7, after V lost 8 bases and J lost 2 bases. The CDR3 is 16 residues long. The CDR3 loop is CAILGQGTTGANVLTF. Here the CDR3 DNA reads TGTGCCATCCTGGGACAGGGTACGACTGGGGCCAACGTCCTGACTTTC.

The rearrangement links TRBV4-2 to TRBJ1-3, with unresolved D. The germline CDR1 and CDR2 sequences are LGHNA and YNFKEQ. The CDR3 runs to 17 residues. V was cut by 0 bases and J by 0 bases, with 12 bases left in between. The CDR3 loop reads CASSQDRREASGNTIYF. As DNA, the CDR3 is TGTGCCAGCAGCCAAGATCGGAGGGAAGCCTCTGGAAACACCATATATTTT.

The chain couples TRBV4-1 to TRBJ2-2, with D tentatively TRBD1 (6 bases). The germline V and J ends were trimmed by 1 base and 3 bases, with 24 bases remaining between them. From germline, CDR1 is MGHRA and CDR2 YSYEKL. This CDR3 is built from 20 residues. This CDR3 reads CASSQVRSQGKRRHTGELFF. As DNA, the CDR3 is TGCGCCAGCAGCCAAGTCCGGAGTCAGGGGAAGAGGCGGCACACCGGGGAGCTGTTTTTT.

The rearrangement links TRBV19 to TRBJ2-7; TRBD2 agrees at 7 bases. Germline CDR1 is LNHDA and CDR2 is SQIVND (reference sequence). This CDR3 is 12 amino acids long. J gave up 12 bases and V 6 bases, and 11 bases lay outside the gene matches. Here the CDR3 reads CASRDGTNYPYF. The CDR3 coding sequence is TGTGCCAGTAGGGACGGGACTAACTACCCGTACTTC.

Only a few counts were recorded for this clonotype. The rearrangement uses TRBV5-1 and TRBJ2-7; D not resolved. Trimming removed 0 bases from V and 2 bases from J, with 21 bases in between. Germline V gene sequence: CDR1 SGHRS, CDR2 YFSETQ. This CDR3 contains 18 residues. This chain's CDR3 is CASSLAGSAEQLTYEQYF. The CDR3 DNA sequence: TGCGCCAGCAGCTTGGCGGGCTCCGCAGAGCAACTAACCTACGAGCAGTACTTC.

This clonotype has more than one count but fewer than ten. This rearrangement joins TRBV18 to TRBJ2-7; either TRBD1 or TRBD2 may supply D (5 bases each). Germline-derived CDR1 and CDR2 are KGHSH and LQKENI. Trimming cost V 4 bases and J 0 bases, with 7 bases left between them. This CDR3 is 13 amino acids long. The CDR3 DNA sequence: TGTGCCAGCTCACAGGGGAGCTCCTACGAGCAGTACGTC. Its translation: CASSQGSSYEQYV.

The chain links TRBV29-1 to TRBJ2-1, with D tentatively TRBD2 (6 bases). Trimming shortened V by 5 bases and J by 1 base, and 9 bases separated the two germline ends. The CDR3 is made up of 13 amino acids. Germline V CDR1 and CDR2: SQVTM, ANQGSEA. DNA for the CDR3: TGCAGCGTTACGGGGGATTCCTACAATGAGCAGTTCTTC. Encoded protein: CSVTGDSYNEQFF.

This clonotype showed up many times. J is TRBJ2-1 and V is TRBV4-2; 10 bases agree with TRBD2. Germline CDR1 and CDR2: LGHNA and YNFKEQ. This CDR3 spans 17 amino acids. V was clipped by 0 bases and J by 9 bases; unmatched bases: 11. In nucleotides, the CDR3 is TGTGCCAGCAGCCAAGATAGTGGTAGCGGGGGGATCAGTGAGCAGTTCTTC. Encoded protein: CASSQDSGSGGISEQFF.

This clonotype was observed a handful of times. V gene TRBV7-8 combines with J gene TRBJ2-1; no clear D. With 5 bases removed from V and 6 bases from J, the gap between germline ends came to 17 bases. The CDR3 sequence is 15 residues long. The V gene's germline CDR1 is SGHVS and CDR2 FQNEAQ. This chain's CDR3 is CASSPGTTAGNEQFF. CDR3 coding DNA: TGTGCCAGCAGCCCAGGCACAACGGCAGGCAATGAGCAGTTCTTC.

The chain employs TRBV4-1 and TRBJ1-4, with D hard to call. CDR3 length equals 14 residues. The V gene lost 1 base and the J gene lost 4 bases, with 7 bases spanning the gap. CDR1 is MGHRA and CDR2 is YSYEKL in the germline V gene. DNA for the CDR3: TGCGCCAGCAGCCAAGCTCCTGTTAATGAAAAACTGTTTTTT. Protein sequence: CASSQAPVNEKLFF.

The sample holds a few counts of this clonotype. The rearrangement links TRBV7-9 to TRBJ2-7, with D uncertain. CDR3 length: 13 residues. Germline loops: CDR1 SEHNR, CDR2 FQNEAQ (reference sequence). Trimming cost V 6 bases and J 5 bases, with 14 bases left between them. DNA for the CDR3: TGTGCCAGCAGGCGCCAGGCTAACAACGAGCAGTACGTC. This codes for CASRRQANNEQYV.

The chain has TRBV15 and TRBJ2-3; a weak D match, TRBD2 (7 bases). The germline gives CDR1 LNHNV, CDR2 YYDKDF (reference sequence). Trimming pared 4 bases from V and 4 bases from J, leaving 9 bases between. CDR3 length: 13 residues. The CDR3 coding sequence is TGTGCCACCAGCAACGGGGGGCCAGATACGCAGTATTTT. Its protein is CATSNGGPDTQYF.

This sequence joins TRBV4-3 and TRBJ1-5; D is ambiguous. V lost 0 bases and J lost 0, with 6 bases in between. Germline assignment: CDR1 LGHNA and CDR2 YSLEER. There are 15 residues in the CDR3. CDR3 in amino acids: CASSQDGFSNQPQHF. CDR3 in DNA: TGCGCCAGCAGCCAAGATGGATTTAGCAATCAGCCCCAGCATTTT.

This clonotype turned up a few times. The chain carries TRBV24-1 and TRBJ2-1, with TRBD2 matching over 9 bases. The V segment lost 6 bases and the J segment 4 bases; nucleotides outside the gene matches: 6. Germline-derived CDR1 and CDR2 are KGHDR and SFDVKD. There are 15 residues in the CDR3. The CDR3 coding sequence is TGTGCCACCAGTCGCGGCGGGGGGGTATACAATGAGCAGTTCTTC. It specifies CATSRGGGVYNEQFF.

V gene TRBV6-9 combines with J gene TRBJ1-6, with 7 positions matching TRBD1. The CDR3 spans 16 residues. The trim removed 4 bases at V and 4 bases at J, leaving 7 bases unmatched. Looked up from germline, CDR1 is MNHGY and CDR2 is SVAAGI. The CDR3 DNA follows: TGTGCCAGCAGTTTCGGGAAGGGGGCTTATAATTCACCCCTCCACTTT. Encoded protein: CASSFGKGAYNSPLHF.

This rearrangement joins TRBV7-9 to TRBJ2-1; 9 nucleotides agree with TRBD2. CDR1 and CDR2 (germline): SEHNR, FQNEAQ (reference sequence). The CDR3 runs to 14 residues. The V segment lost 6 bases and the J segment 5 bases; nucleotides outside the gene matches: 5. DNA for the CDR3: TGTGCCAGCAGTTCTAGCGGGGCAGACAATGAGCAGTTCTTC. Translation: CASSSSGADNEQFF.

The chain is built from TRBV12-3 or TRBV12-4 and TRBJ2-3; TRBD2 matches at 10 bases. This CDR3 comprises 17 residues. V trimming: 3 bases; J trimming: 3 bases; junction bases outside the gene matches: 9. CDR3 residues: CASSFRASGGLTDTQYF. The DNA of the CDR3 is TGTGCCAGCAGTTTTAGGGCTAGCGGGGGTCTTACAGATACGCAGTATTTT.

The V gene is TRBV6-2 or TRBV6-3, the J gene TRBJ2-5, with D perhaps being TRBD1 or TRBD2 (5 bases each). Germline V gene lookup returns CDR1 MNHEY and CDR2 SVGEGT. Trimming cost V 6 bases and J 7 bases, with 15 bases left between them. CDR3 length: 13 residues. CDR3: CASRDPGPATQYF. CDR3 bases: TGTGCCAGCAGGGACCCGGGACCAGCGACCCAGTACTTC.

This clonotype has just a few counts. The chain is built from TRBV7-8 and TRBJ2-5, with 9 nucleotides matching TRBD1. J lost 6 bases, V lost 1 base, and 6 bases had no gene match. Germline V CDR1 and CDR2: SGHVS, FQNEAQ. The CDR3 extends over 15 amino acids. CDR3 in amino acids: CASSLVGTGRKTQYF. The CDR3 DNA is TGTGCCAGCAGCTTAGTGGGGACAGGGCGTAAGACCCAGTACTTC.

Here the CDR3 reads CASSWPPLAGANTGELFF. The CDR3 DNA reads TGTGCCAGCAGTTGGCCCCCACTAGCGGGGGCAAACACCGGGGAGCTGTTTTTT. The chain uses TRBV6-2 or TRBV6-3 and TRBJ2-2; the match to TRBD2 covers 11 bases. V shed 4 bases and J 2 bases; nucleotides not matched to a gene: 9. The CDR3 spans 18 residues. CDR1 is MNHEY, CDR2 SVGEGT, per germline.

CDR3: CASSPGRTFEAFF. The CDR3 DNA is TGTGCCAGCAGCCCGGGACGGACCTTTGAAGCTTTCTTT. The V gene is TRBV7-2, the J gene TRBJ1-1, with a weak D call TRBD1 (5 bases). This CDR3 has 13 residues. Germline CDR1 and CDR2: SGHTA and FQGNSA. Between the trimmed V and J ends, which lost 5 bases and 7 bases, there was a span of 14 bases.

This clonotype turned up a few times. J is TRBJ1-1 and V is TRBV4-3, with 8 bases aligning to TRBD1. Germline CDR1 reads LGHNA; CDR2 reads YSLEER. The CDR3 spans 16 residues. With V trimmed by 2 bases and J by 6 bases, 11 bases remained unmatched. The CDR3 sequence: CASSQSAYNRGAEAFF. CDR3 nucleotides: TGCGCCAGCAGCCAATCCGCATACAACAGGGGGGCTGAAGCTTTCTTT.

The chain couples TRBV11-2 to TRBJ2-3; 14 bases map to TRBD2. V was clipped by 5 bases and J by 7 bases; unmatched bases: 8. Germline V gene lookup returns CDR1 SGHAT and CDR2 FQNNGV. This CDR3 region has 16 residues. The DNA of the CDR3 is TGTGCCAGCAGCGCCAGACTAGCGGGGGGGCGGTATACGCAGTATTTT. Its translation is CASSARLAGGRYTQYF.